This is a list of T cell receptor beta chains from one sample in a study of identical twins. TCRdb ran MiXCR on the 5' RACE reads and lists one entry per CDR3 protein. The sample has 400,000 to 550,000 distinct CDR3 sequences; 24% are singletons. Another study also made use of these data, one on T cells expressing NK-cell markers.

The specimen sequenced was CD4+ T cells sorted from blood. The receptors stem from a woman aged 18-35 years in good health. CDR3s include the opening cysteine and the closing phenylalanine or tryptophan. The order of the fields is J gene, clone size, V gene, D gene, CDR3 DNA, CDR3 protein. The D gene is left open where the match is weak. Size is stated for part of the rows, as once, few or many counts, or as a class when the clone is expanded.

j_call: TRBJ2-1; clone_size: few; v_call: TRBV3-1; d_call: .; cdr3_nt: TGTGCCAGCAGTCCTCTCTACAACAATGAGCAGTTCTTC; cdr3_aa: CASSPLYNNEQFF
j_call: TRBJ2-3; clone_size: .; v_call: TRBV12-3/TRBV12-4; d_call: .; cdr3_nt: TGTGCCAGCACCCCAGCGGGGGACAGCAAATTGCGACAGTATTTT; cdr3_aa: CASTPAGDSKLRQYF
j_call: TRBJ2-5; clone_size: few; v_call: TRBV10-3; d_call: .; cdr3_nt: TGTGCCATCAGTCTGGGGGCAGGACGCGGAGAGACCCAGTACTTC; cdr3_aa: CAISLGAGRGETQYF
j_call: TRBJ2-2; clone_size: few; v_call: TRBV7-8; d_call: .; cdr3_nt: TGTGCCAGCAGCTTCCCAGGGTGGCGAACCACCGGGGAGCTGTTTTTT; cdr3_aa: CASSFPGWRTTGELFF
j_call: TRBJ2-1; clone_size: few; v_call: TRBV7-2; d_call: .; cdr3_nt: TGTGCCAGCAGCTCTCCGGGACCTCACAATGAGCAGTTCTTC; cdr3_aa: CASSSPGPHNEQFF
j_call: TRBJ2-3; clone_size: .; v_call: TRBV6-5; d_call: .; cdr3_nt: TGTGCCAGCAGTTACTCCCCGTCCACAGATACGCAGTATTTT; cdr3_aa: CASSYSPSTDTQYF
j_call: TRBJ2-7; clone_size: .; v_call: TRBV4-3; d_call: TRBD1; cdr3_nt: TGCGCCAGCAGCCAAGGGGCCGGGACAGGGTACCGGGGGAGCGAGCAGTACTTC; cdr3_aa: CASSQGAGTGYRGSEQYF
j_call: TRBJ1-2; clone_size: .; v_call: TRBV20-1; d_call: .; cdr3_nt: TGCAGTGCTATACGACAGAACTATGGCTACACCTTC; cdr3_aa: CSAIRQNYGYTF
j_call: TRBJ2-7; clone_size: few; v_call: TRBV7-9; d_call: .; cdr3_nt: TGTGCCAGCAGCTTTTTCCCCCCTCAGCAACCATCCTACGAGCAGTACTTC; cdr3_aa: CASSFFPPQQPSYEQYF
j_call: TRBJ2-4; clone_size: .; v_call: TRBV5-1; d_call: .; cdr3_nt: TGCGCCAGCAGATCTGGGTTAGGGGACATTCAGTACTTC; cdr3_aa: CASRSGLGDIQYF
j_call: TRBJ1-5; clone_size: .; v_call: TRBV20-1; d_call: .; cdr3_nt: TGCAGTGCTAGTCAAGGGGCTAGCGGGCCCCAGCATTTT; cdr3_aa: CSASQGASGPQHF
j_call: TRBJ2-3; clone_size: few; v_call: TRBV4-1; d_call: .; cdr3_nt: TGCGCCAGCAGCCACCTCGGCACAGATACGCAGTATTTT; cdr3_aa: CASSHLGTDTQYF
j_call: TRBJ1-5; clone_size: .; v_call: TRBV20-1; d_call: .; cdr3_nt: TGCAGTGCTAGAGAGACGAGGATCCAGCCCCAGCATTTT; cdr3_aa: CSARETRIQPQHF
j_call: TRBJ2-2; clone_size: few; v_call: TRBV11-2; d_call: .; cdr3_nt: TGTGCCAGCAGCTTCACTACTAACACCGGGGAGCTGTTTTTT; cdr3_aa: CASSFTTNTGELFF
j_call: TRBJ2-1; clone_size: .; v_call: TRBV20-1; d_call: .; cdr3_nt: TGCAGTGCCAGTCGTGCGGCAGGGTGGTATAATGAGCAGTTCTTC; cdr3_aa: CSASRAAGWYNEQFF
j_call: TRBJ1-5; clone_size: few; v_call: TRBV29-1; d_call: .; cdr3_nt: TGCAGCGTGTCGGGCGGAGGTCAGCCCCAGCATTTT; cdr3_aa: CSVSGGGQPQHF
j_call: TRBJ2-7; clone_size: many; v_call: TRBV5-1; d_call: .; cdr3_nt: TGTGCCAGCAGCTTACCCTCCTACGAGCAGTACTTC; cdr3_aa: CASSLPSYEQYF
j_call: TRBJ1-5; clone_size: many; v_call: TRBV11-2; d_call: .; cdr3_nt: TGTGCCAGCAGCTTAGAGCCGTCGGGGAATCAGCCCCAGCATTTT; cdr3_aa: CASSLEPSGNQPQHF
j_call: TRBJ1-6; clone_size: few; v_call: TRBV5-1; d_call: .; cdr3_nt: TGCGCCAGCAGCTTAACTGACGGTTCGGCCCTCCACTTT; cdr3_aa: CASSLTDGSALHF
j_call: TRBJ1-5; clone_size: many; v_call: TRBV5-1; d_call: .; cdr3_nt: TGCGCCAGCAGCCCGACAGTCGGAAGCAATCAGCCCCAGCATTTT; cdr3_aa: CASSPTVGSNQPQHF
j_call: TRBJ1-6; clone_size: .; v_call: TRBV7-3; d_call: TRBD1; cdr3_nt: TGTGCCAGCAGCCCGGGACAGGGCAGACCCCTCCACTTT; cdr3_aa: CASSPGQGRPLHF
j_call: TRBJ2-7; clone_size: few; v_call: TRBV7-3; d_call: TRBD2; cdr3_nt: TGTGCCAGCAGCTTATCCAGCGGGGGACCCTTCTACGAGCAGTACTTC; cdr3_aa: CASSLSSGGPFYEQYF
j_call: TRBJ1-2; clone_size: many; v_call: TRBV16; d_call: .; cdr3_nt: TGTGCCAGCAGCCAATCGTGGGCCGGCTACACCTTC; cdr3_aa: CASSQSWAGYTF
j_call: TRBJ2-7; clone_size: .; v_call: TRBV30; d_call: TRBD2; cdr3_nt: TGTGCCACCTGGGGTAGCGGGACCTCCTACGAGCAGTACTTC; cdr3_aa: CATWGSGTSYEQYF
j_call: TRBJ2-3; clone_size: .; v_call: TRBV28; d_call: .; cdr3_nt: TGTGCCAGCATTGCGGGTTACACAGATACGCAGTATTTT; cdr3_aa: CASIAGYTDTQYF
j_call: TRBJ1-5; clone_size: few; v_call: TRBV20-1; d_call: .; cdr3_nt: TGCAGTGCTGAACAGGGCTTGGGCAATCAGCCCCAGCATTTT; cdr3_aa: CSAEQGLGNQPQHF
j_call: TRBJ2-7; clone_size: .; v_call: TRBV7-2; d_call: TRBD2; cdr3_nt: TGTGCCAGCACCGGACGAGGGACTAGCGGGTCCTACGAGCAGTACTTC; cdr3_aa: CASTGRGTSGSYEQYF
j_call: TRBJ2-2; clone_size: few; v_call: TRBV21-1; d_call: .; cdr3_nt: TGTGCCAGCAACCTGGGGGAGAACACCGGGGAGCTGTTTTTT; cdr3_aa: CASNLGENTGELFF
j_call: TRBJ2-7; clone_size: .; v_call: TRBV7-2; d_call: TRBD2; cdr3_nt: TGTGCCAGCAGCAGGGAACTAGCGGGAGGCTACGAGCAGTACTTC; cdr3_aa: CASSRELAGGYEQYF